This TCR beta chain emerged from a study of blood T cell repertoires in COVID-19. Study context: Acute and convalescent COVID-19 specimens originated in the United States, Italy and Spain.

Trimming took 0 bases from V and 10 from J; bases not matched to a gene: 4. The CDR3 extends over 14 amino acids. Per the germline V gene, CDR1 is SGHRS and CDR2 is YFSETQ. Sequenced by immunoSEQ multiplex PCR; TCRdb stores in-frame clones only, minus some. The data contain roughly 250,000 clones, around 83% of them singletons. The source material was peripheral blood. This clonotype originated in a woman in her sixties or seventies with active or convalescent COVID-19. This rearrangement joins TRBV5-1 to TRBJ1-6, with TRBD1 matching over 7 bases. CDR3 sequence reads: CASSLVGGNSPLHF. The CDR3 DNA reads as TGCGCCAGCAGCTTGGTAGGGGGCAACTCACCCCTCCACTTT.